This entry lists 32 T cell receptor beta chains sequenced from one sample in a study of blood T cell repertoires in COVID-19. Clones were read by immunoSEQ multiplex PCR, and TCRdb kept only the in-frame ones, dropping some. Among 190,000 or so clones listed, about 88% were seen once. Sequencing input: peripheral blood. The receptors stem from a woman under 40 with active or convalescent COVID-19.

The CDR3, as DNA: TGCGCCAGCAGCCCCTATAGGGGCCAGGAAAACTATGGCTACACCTTC. It codes for CASSPYRGQENYGYTF. J is TRBJ1-2 and V is TRBV4-1; maybe TRBD1 (5 bases). Per germline, CDR1 MGHRA and CDR2 YSYEKL. V dropped 4 bases and J dropped 2 bases, with 17 bases sitting between them. The CDR3 length is 16 residues.

In this sample, this clone turned up a few times. The chain uses TRBV12-5 and TRBJ1-1; TRBD1 matches at 9 bases. V was clipped by 3 bases and J by 6 bases; unmatched bases: 14. CDR1 and CDR2 from the germline V gene are LGHNT and FRNRAP. This CDR3 is 17 amino acids long. CDR3 sequence reads: CASGFTLAGTGIPEAFF. DNA of the CDR3: TGTGCTAGTGGTTTCACGCTGGCCGGGACAGGGATCCCTGAAGCTTTCTTT.

This clone was detected a few times. The chain links TRBV19 to TRBJ1-4; D possibly corresponds to TRBD1 (6 bases). CDR3 length equals 15 residues. Germline-derived CDR1 and CDR2 are LNHDA and SQIVND (reference sequence). Trimming took 5 bases from V and 2 from J, leaving 12 bases between them. The CDR3 nucleotides read TGTGCCAGTAGTTCCAACAGGGTCACTAATGAAAAACTGTTTTTT. Its protein is CASSSNRVTNEKLFF.

J is TRBJ2-1 and V is TRBV10-3; 9 bases match TRBD1. V was pared by 6 bases and J by 9 bases, with 9 bases of the junction left unmatched. Germline values: CDR1 ENHRY, CDR2 SYGVKD. The length of the CDR3 is 14 residues. The CDR3 protein is CAIRPQGAQVEQFF. The DNA for the CDR3 is TGTGCCATCAGACCACAGGGGGCTCAGGTTGAGCAGTTCTTC.

Here the CDR3 DNA reads TGTGCCAGCAGTCCCCGACTAGCCTCCTACGAGCAGTACTTC. This encodes CASSPRLASYEQYF. The gene calls are TRBV28 and TRBJ2-7; 7 bases are a match to TRBD2. CDR3 length equals 14 residues. V was pared by 5 bases and J by 0 bases, with 4 bases of the junction left unmatched. Germline loops: CDR1 MDHEN, CDR2 SYDVKM.

The chain combines TRBV5-4 with TRBJ1-1; possible D gene TRBD1, 5 bases. V dropped 3 bases and J dropped 0 bases, with 9 bases sitting between them. Germline V gene data show CDR1 as SGHNT and CDR2 as YYREEE (reference sequence). This CDR3 contains 14 residues. The CDR3 DNA reads TGTGCCAGCAGCTCGCAGGGTATGAACACTGAAGCTTTCTTT. Its translation is CASSSQGMNTEAFF.

The chain is built from TRBV3-1 (or the pseudogene TRBV3-2) and TRBJ1-1; D gene unclear. CDR3 length: 16 amino acids. The germline V gene has CDR1 LGHDT and CDR2 YNNKEL (reference sequence). V was clipped by 1 base and J by 1 base, with 13 bases between them. The CDR3 sequence is CASSQVGGIRNTEAFF. The CDR3 DNA reads TGTGCCAGCAGCCAAGTTGGAGGGATTAGGAACACTGAAGCTTTCTTT.

The CDR3 loop is CASSLVGVEQYF. CDR3 sequence (DNA): TGTGCCAGCAGCTTAGTGGGCGTCGAGCAGTACTTC. The rearrangement joins TRBV7-9 to TRBJ2-7, with D unresolved. V gave up 1 base and J gave up 6 bases, with 7 bases separating them. CDR1 is SEHNR and CDR2 is FQNEAQ in the germline V gene (reference sequence). This CDR3 comprises 12 residues.

The chain is built from TRBV5-5 and TRBJ2-7, with 7 nucleotides matching TRBD1. The germline V gene has CDR1 SGHKS and CDR2 YYEKEE (reference sequence). V lost 5 bases and J lost 3; bases outside the gene matches: 11. CDR3 length equals 15 residues. The DNA for the CDR3 is TGTGCCAGCAGTTGGGGGCCAGGGGGTGTCTACGAGCAGTACTTC. It is translated as CASSWGPGGVYEQYF.

The rearrangement uses TRBV7-9 and TRBJ1-2; D ambiguous. CDR3 length equals 15 residues. V was cut by 0 bases and J by 2 bases, with 10 bases left in between. In germline, CDR1 is SEHNR, CDR2 FQNEAQ (reference sequence). The CDR3, as DNA: TGTGCCAGCAGCTTAGCCCAGACTACGAACTATGGCTACACCTTC. It yields the protein CASSLAQTTNYGYTF. Complete variable domain (other parts from reference TRBV7-9 and TRBJ1-2): DTGVSQNPRHKITKRGQNVTFRCDPISEHNRLYWYRQTLGQGPEFLTYFQNEAQLEKSRLLSDRFSAERPKGSFSTLEIQRTEQGDSAMYLCASSLAQTTNYGYTFGSGTRLTVV.

This clone has only one observation. This rearrangement joins TRBV6-6 to TRBJ2-1, with 8 bases lining up with TRBD2. Germline V gene sequence: CDR1 MNHNY, CDR2 SVGAGI (reference sequence). V dropped 2 bases and J dropped 7; count of bases not matched to a gene: 7. CDR3 length equals 15 residues. CDR3 DNA: TGTGCCAGCAGTTACGGCGGGACTAGACAGAATGAGCAGTTCTTC. Translated: CASSYGGTRQNEQFF.

Only one count was recorded for this clone. The V gene is TRBV4-1, the J gene TRBJ1-2, with 8 bases that match TRBD1. This CDR3 is 15 amino acids long. Germline V lookup: CDR1 MGHRA, CDR2 YSYEKL. Trimming cost V 4 bases and J 3 bases; bases outside gene matches: 7. The CDR3, as DNA: TGCGCCAGCAGCCCACAGGCAGGGGGCGACTATGGCTACACCTTC. It is translated as CASSPQAGGDYGYTF.

The V gene is TRBV19, the J gene TRBJ2-1; 8 bases line up with TRBD1. The CDR3 length is 15 residues. Germline V gene data show CDR1 as LNHDA and CDR2 as SQIVND (reference sequence). V lost 5 bases, J lost 3 bases, and 6 bases stayed unmatched. CDR3: CASSPTGADYNEQFF. Written as DNA, the CDR3 is TGTGCCAGTAGTCCGACAGGGGCGGACTACAATGAGCAGTTCTTC.

The chain uses TRBV3-1 (or the pseudogene TRBV3-2) and TRBJ2-7, with 9 bases fitting TRBD2. The CDR3 runs to 17 residues. In germline, CDR1 is LGHDT, CDR2 YNNKEL (reference sequence). Losses at the gene ends were 4 bases for V and 2 bases for J; bases not matched to a gene: 12. The CDR3: CASSLASGIHLPYEQYF. CDR3 coding DNA: TGTGCCAGCAGCCTGGCTAGCGGGATACACCTACCCTACGAGCAGTACTTC.

This chain connects TRBV18 to TRBJ1-1; 9 bases match TRBD1. CDR1 is KGHSH and CDR2 is LQKENI in the germline V gene. The junction had 6 bases not matched to a gene; V was cut back by 1 base and J by 0 bases. CDR3 length equals 17 residues. The CDR3 region is CASSPQGTGFMNTEAFF. The CDR3 DNA sequence: TGTGCCAGCTCACCACAAGGGACAGGGTTTATGAACACTGAAGCTTTCTTT.

The J gene is TRBJ2-1, the V gene TRBV27, with 7 bases fitting TRBD2. V trimming: 0 bases; J trimming: 2 bases; junction bases outside the gene matches: 4. Germline lookup yields CDR1 MNHEY and CDR2 SMNVEV (reference sequence). CDR3 size: 16 residues. CDR3 protein: CASSLSGEGTYNEQFF. The CDR3, as DNA: TGTGCCAGCAGTTTATCCGGGGAGGGTACCTACAATGAGCAGTTCTTC.

V usage is TRBV7-2 and J usage is TRBJ1-5, with D possibly TRBD1 on 5 matching bases. The CDR3 sequence is 15 residues long. The V end was cut by 1 base, the J end by 7 bases, with 14 bases between. Germline values: CDR1 SGHTA, CDR2 FQGNSA. CDR3 nucleotide sequence: TGTGCCAGCAGCTTAGATGCGGGACTTAGGCAGCCCCAGCATTTT. It yields the protein CASSLDAGLRQPQHF.

The rearrangement links TRBV6-6 to TRBJ1-1; 10 bases fit TRBD1. Germline V gene data show CDR1 as MNHNY and CDR2 as SVGAGI (reference sequence). This CDR3 comprises 13 residues. The V and J ends lost 3 bases and 9 bases, in that order; junction bases with no gene match: 4. The CDR3 region has the DNA TGTGCCAGCAGTTATCGACAGGGGGCTCAAGCTTTCTTT. Its protein is CASSYRQGAQAFF.

The chain combines TRBV3-1 (or the pseudogene TRBV3-2) with TRBJ2-7, with 8 bases aligning to TRBD1. V lost 3 bases and J lost 0; bases outside the gene matches: 7. Germline loops: CDR1 LGHDT, CDR2 YNNKEL (reference sequence). There are 16 residues in the CDR3. DNA for the CDR3: TGTGCCAGCAGCCACCCAGGACAGGGAATCTCCTACGAGCAGTACTTC. It translates to CASSHPGQGISYEQYF.

This clone has more than one count but fewer than ten. The chain has TRBV14 and TRBJ1-2; D is possibly TRBD1 (5 bases). This CDR3 comprises 13 residues. Germline V CDR1 and CDR2: SGHDN, FVKESK. V gave up 4 bases and J gave up 5 bases, with 11 bases separating them. The CDR3: CASSPGGGYGYTF. The CDR3 DNA reads TGTGCCAGCAGCCCTGGTGGGGGGTATGGCTACACCTTC.

The rearrangement uses TRBV28 and TRBJ2-7; possibly TRBD2 for D (5 bases). V shed 1 base and J shed 6 bases, with 10 bases lying between them. The CDR3 runs 13 residues. Germline assignment: CDR1 MDHEN and CDR2 SYDVKM. In DNA form, the CDR3 reads TGTGCCAGCAGTTTATACCGTGGGAGCGAGCAGTACTTC. This translates into CASSLYRGSEQYF.

This rearrangement joins TRBV27 to TRBJ2-3; possibly TRBD2 for D (6 bases). The CDR3 has 15 amino acids. V gave up 6 bases and J gave up 2 bases, with 15 bases separating them. CDR1 is MNHEY, CDR2 SMNVEV, per germline (reference sequence). CDR3 in amino acids: CASSTPGLATDTQYF. In DNA form, the CDR3 reads TGTGCCAGCAGCACCCCGGGACTTGCCACAGATACGCAGTATTTT.

The CDR3 is CASSIDRSYEQYF. CDR3 nucleotide sequence: TGTGCCAGTAGTATCGACAGGTCCTACGAGCAGTACTTC. The chain couples TRBV19 to TRBJ2-7, with a tentative D call TRBD1 (6 bases). The ends were cut back, 3 bases at V and 1 base at J, with 7 bases in the middle. The CDR3 covers 13 residues. Germline CDR1 LNHDA, CDR2 SQIVND (reference sequence).

V gene TRBV7-2 combines with J gene TRBJ1-3; 7 bases are shared with TRBD1. This CDR3 region has 14 residues. V was pared by 1 base and J by 4 bases, with 1 base of the junction left unmatched. Germline V gene sequence: CDR1 SGHTA, CDR2 FQGNSA. CDR3 amino acids: CASSLGDRGNTIYF. In nucleotides, the CDR3 is TGTGCCAGCAGCTTAGGGGACAGAGGAAACACCATATATTTT.

The genes are TRBV11-3 and TRBJ2-2, with a possible D match to TRBD2 (5 bases). The CDR3 length is 12 residues. V lost 6 bases, J lost 7 bases, and 9 bases lay in between. The germline CDR1 and CDR2 sequences are SGHNT and YENEEA. The CDR3 DNA sequence: TGTGCCAGCAGTCCGGGGAACGGGGAGCTGTTTTTT. This sequence encodes CASSPGNGELFF.

The chain links TRBV4-1 to TRBJ2-1, with D perhaps matching TRBD2 (7 bases). V was trimmed by 4 bases and J by 7 bases, leaving 20 bases between them. This CDR3 is 16 amino acids long. CDR1 and CDR2 from the germline V gene are MGHRA and YSYEKL. CDR3 sequence: CASSLEGGLRSNEQFF. DNA of the CDR3: TGCGCCAGCAGCCTGGAGGGGGGGCTCAGGTCGAATGAGCAGTTCTTC.

This chain links TRBV9 with TRBJ2-7, with 7 bases lining up with TRBD1. V shed 3 bases and J 3 bases; nucleotides not matched to a gene: 3. Germline V gene data show CDR1 as SGDLS and CDR2 as YYNGEE. The CDR3 is made up of 13 amino acids. The CDR3 nucleotides are TGTGCCAGCAGCGGGGACAGTGTCTACGAGCAGTACTTC. Its protein is CASSGDSVYEQYF. The full variable domain, in which reference TRBV9 and TRBJ2-7 provide the parts outside the CDR3, is DSGVTQTPKHLITATGQRVTLRCSPRSGDLSVYWYQQSLDQGLQFLIQYYNGEERAKGNILERFSAQQFPDLHSELNLSSLELGDSALYFCASSGDSVYEQYFGPGTRLTVT.

This clone was found a few times. J is TRBJ1-3 and V is TRBV5-4; 7 nucleotides agree with TRBD1. From germline, CDR1 is SGHNT and CDR2 YYREEE (reference sequence). CDR3 length equals 15 residues. V was clipped by 0 bases and J by 4 bases; unmatched bases: 4. The chain's CDR3 is CASSLGQGAGNTIYF. The DNA for the CDR3 is TGTGCCAGCAGCTTGGGACAGGGTGCCGGAAACACCATATATTTT.

The rearrangement joins TRBV28 to TRBJ2-3; D unresolved. Trimming removed 6 bases from V and 2 bases from J, with 6 bases in between. CDR1 and CDR2 from the germline V gene are MDHEN and SYDVKM. This CDR3 spans 12 amino acids. The CDR3, as DNA: TGTGCCAGCAGGGAGTCCACAGATACGCAGTATTTT. Protein: CASRESTDTQYF.

This clone was counted a few times. This rearrangement joins TRBV5-1 to TRBJ1-5; TRBD1 matches 7 bases. This CDR3 has 15 residues. The ends lost 1 base at V and 0 bases at J; junction bases unmatched: 1. Germline V gene lookup returns CDR1 SGHRS and CDR2 YFSETQ. CDR3 nucleotide sequence: TGCGCCAGCAGCTTGACAGGGGTTAGCAATCAGCCCCAGCATTTT. It encodes CASSLTGVSNQPQHF.

The CDR3 sequence is CASSEPDRGFYNEQFF. In DNA form, the CDR3 reads TGCGCCAGCAGTGAGCCAGACAGGGGTTTCTACAATGAGCAGTTCTTC. V and J are TRBV10-2 and TRBJ2-1, with 8 bases aligning to TRBD1. V lost 2 bases, J lost 3 bases, and 6 bases stayed unmatched. This CDR3 comprises 16 residues. CDR1 WSHSY and CDR2 SAAADI come from the germline V gene.

This clone was detected only a few times. V and J are TRBV30 and TRBJ2-7, with D perhaps TRBD1 (6 bases). Trimming removed 4 bases from V and 1 base from J, with 14 bases in between. Germline V gene lookup returns CDR1 GTSNPN and CDR2 SVGIG (reference sequence). This CDR3 is built from 14 residues. This CDR3 reads CAWTKGEGSYEQYF. DNA of the CDR3: TGTGCCTGGACTAAGGGGGAAGGATCCTACGAGCAGTACTTC.